This TCR beta chain was recovered during a study of cytomegalovirus exposure and HLA in healthy donors. The PCR made use of 60 Vbeta and 13 Jbeta primers. The data were produced by immunoSEQ multiplex PCR, yet TCRdb's version contains in-frame clones alone and is incomplete. The sample yields 160,000 or so clones, around four fifths seen once. The CDR3 sequence is 13 residues long. In germline, CDR1 is GTSNPN, CDR2 SVGIG (reference sequence). V was pared by 4 bases and J by 4 bases, with 8 bases between. This clone has just one count. Its antigen is not identified. There were likely unrecorded immune exposures, though donors were nominally healthy when sampled. Findings of the study overall: In an earlier analysis, productive rearrangement rates for most beta V segments clustered near 87% or 30%.

The sequenced sample was PBMCs. The V and J genes are TRBV30 and TRBJ2-6; possible D gene TRBD1, 5 bases. The receptor's source is a male donor in good health and CMV-seronegative. CDR3: CAWTGLGANVLTF. The CDR3, as DNA: TGTGCCTGGACAGGGTTGGGGGCCAACGTCCTGACTTTC.